These 16 T cell receptor beta chains share one sample of origin, sequenced in a study of shared clonotypes between healthy human individuals. Repertoires were generated with immunoSEQ multiplex PCR, while TCRdb's copy carries only in-frame clones and drops some. The table records hundreds of thousands of clones, around 67% of them present only once. The material sequenced was memory CD4+ T cells sorted from blood. Sample subset: CD45RA-negative fraction. These receptors all stem from a man aged 25 to 45 in good health.

CDR3 sequence reads: CASSRRTGGADTQYF. Here the CDR3 DNA reads TGCGCCAGCAGCCGCAGGACAGGGGGTGCAGATACGCAGTATTTT. V is TRBV5-1 and J is TRBJ2-3; 10 bases fit TRBD1. With V trimmed by 4 bases and J by 4 bases, 6 bases remained unmatched. CDR3 length equals 15 residues. Germline V gene lookup returns CDR1 SGHRS and CDR2 YFSETQ.

This chain connects TRBV28 to TRBJ2-7; D not certain. The CDR3 is 15 residues long. CDR1 MDHEN and CDR2 SYDVKM come from the germline V gene. V lost 6 bases and J 2 bases, leaving 17 bases between the germline ends. This CDR3 reads CASSRRALTAYEQYF. The CDR3 DNA reads TGTGCCAGCAGCCGCCGGGCCCTAACGGCCTACGAGCAGTACTTC.

This clone was counted a single time. The rearrangement joins TRBV11-2 to TRBJ2-7; the match to TRBD2 covers 10 bases. V was clipped by 5 bases and J by 2 bases; unmatched bases: 6. The CDR3 consists of 15 residues. Germline lookup yields CDR1 SGHAT and CDR2 FQNNGV. Here the CDR3 reads CASSPSAGGPYEQYF. DNA for the CDR3: TGTGCCAGCAGCCCTTCAGCGGGAGGGCCCTACGAGCAGTACTTC. Complete variable domain (other parts from reference TRBV11-2 and TRBJ2-7): EAGVAQSPRYKIIEKRQSVAFWCNPISGHATLYWYQQILGQGPKLLIQFQNNGVVDDSQLPKDRFSAERLKGVDSTLKIQPAKLEDSAVYLCASSPSAGGPYEQYFGPGTRLTVT.

The genes are TRBV5-1 and TRBJ1-1; 9 positions agree with TRBD1. V dropped 4 bases and J dropped 6; count of bases not matched to a gene: 7. This CDR3 is built from 14 residues. Looked up from germline, CDR1 is SGHRS and CDR2 is YFSETQ. As DNA, the CDR3 is TGCGCCAGCAGCAGGGAGACAGGGGGGCCTGAAGCTTTCTTT. Residues: CASSRETGGPEAFF.

This clone occurred a few times. The chain couples TRBV28 to TRBJ1-2, with 7 bases lining up with TRBD1. This CDR3 is built from 13 residues. With V trimmed by 6 bases and J by 4 bases, 5 bases remained unmatched. Germline V lookup: CDR1 MDHEN, CDR2 SYDVKM. CDR3: CASRTGFFYGYTF. Here the CDR3 DNA reads TGTGCCAGCAGGACAGGGTTCTTCTATGGCTACACCTTC.

The chain uses TRBV5-1 and TRBJ2-6; the match to TRBD1 covers 10 bases. This CDR3 region has 17 residues. The junction had 3 bases not matched to a gene; V was cut back by 3 bases and J by 0 bases. Per germline, CDR1 SGHRS and CDR2 YFSETQ. The CDR3 here is CASSWDRGGSGANVLTF. Written as DNA, the CDR3 is TGCGCCAGCAGCTGGGACAGGGGCGGCTCTGGGGCCAACGTCCTGACTTTC.

This clone was seen a handful of times. The chain employs TRBV10-3 and TRBJ2-7; 7 bases are a match to TRBD1. This CDR3 spans 15 amino acids. Germline trimming cut 6 bases from V and 1 base from J; bases unmatched to any gene: 9. CDR1 and CDR2 (germline): ENHRY, SYGVKD. CDR3 region: CAISKGTVDSYEQYF. The CDR3 coding sequence is TGTGCCATCAGCAAAGGGACAGTTGATTCCTACGAGCAGTACTTC.

The chain has TRBV27 and TRBJ2-1, with 9 bases matching TRBD2. Trimming cost V 3 bases and J 4 bases; bases outside gene matches: 10. Germline-derived CDR1 and CDR2 are MNHEY and SMNVEV (reference sequence). The CDR3 totals 17 residues. In nucleotides, the CDR3 is TGTGCCAGCAGTTTCAATATGGGTAGCGGGAGATACAATGAGCAGTTCTTC. The encoded protein is CASSFNMGSGRYNEQFF.

The table lists this clone with a count of one. With a much larger clone just one base away, this may be a read error. This chain connects TRBV5-6 to TRBJ2-7; 7 bases line up with TRBD1. With V trimmed by 4 bases and J by 2 bases, 0 bases remained unmatched. The CDR3 totals 12 residues. Germline loops: CDR1 SGHDT, CDR2 YYEEEE. Here the CDR3 reads CASSQGAYEQYF. The CDR3 coding sequence is TGTGCCAGCAGCCAGGGGGCCTACGAGCAGTACTTC.

The chain carries TRBV29-1 and TRBJ2-5, with D unresolved. CDR3 length: 12 amino acids. Germline V gives CDR1 SQVTM, CDR2 ANQGSEA. V was pared by 6 bases and J by 4 bases, with 12 bases between. CDR3: CSVPWLGETQYF. The DNA for the CDR3 is TGCAGCGTCCCCTGGCTGGGAGAGACCCAGTACTTC. The variable domain in full, completed from reference TRBV29-1 and TRBJ2-5, reads SAVISQKPSRDICQRGTSLTIQCQVDSQVTMMFWYRQQPGQSLTLIATANQGSEATYESGFVIDKFPISRPNLTFSTLTVSNMSPEDSSIYLCSVPWLGETQYFGPGTRLLVL.

This clone was detected only a few times. The V call is TRBV5-5, the J call TRBJ2-1; the match to TRBD2 covers 12 bases. The length of the CDR3 is 14 residues. V lost 3 bases to trimming and J lost 10 bases; unmatched junction nucleotides: 5. Germline CDR1 SGHKS, CDR2 YYEKEE (reference sequence). The CDR3 spells CASSSTSGSREQFF. For the CDR3, the DNA is TGTGCCAGCAGCTCGACTAGCGGGAGTCGCGAGCAGTTCTTC.

CDR3: CSVEVGASQETQYF. The CDR3 bases are TGCAGCGTTGAGGTGGGAGCCAGCCAAGAGACCCAGTACTTC. The chain has TRBV29-1 and TRBJ2-5, with D maybe TRBD2 (5 bases). Trimming stripped 3 bases from V and 1 base from J, with 12 bases between. CDR3 size: 14 residues. Germline loops: CDR1 SQVTM, CDR2 ANQGSEA.

CDR3 coding DNA: TGTGCCAGCAACCCAGCCATGAACACTGAAGCTTTCTTT. Its protein is CASNPAMNTEAFF. This chain joins TRBV2 and TRBJ1-1; no clear D gene. V dropped 7 bases and J dropped 0 bases, with 9 bases sitting between them. CDR3 length: 13 amino acids. Germline lookup yields CDR1 SNHLY and CDR2 FYNNEI.

V usage is TRBV6-1 and J usage is TRBJ1-1; D gene ambiguous. This CDR3 spans 13 amino acids. CDR1 and CDR2 from the germline V gene are MNHNS and SASEGT. Trimming took 8 bases from V and 7 from J, leaving 17 bases between them. CDR3 nucleotides: TGTGCCAGCCATCCGTCGGGAGTCCATGAAGCTTTCTTT. Translation: CASHPSGVHEAFF.

This chain uses TRBV7-8 with TRBJ1-1; D not certain. The length of the CDR3 is 12 residues. In germline, CDR1 is SGHVS, CDR2 FQNEAQ. V was clipped by 3 bases and J by 4 bases, with 6 bases between them. This CDR3 reads CASSFRSTEAFF. For the CDR3, the DNA is TGTGCCAGCAGCTTCCGAAGCACTGAAGCTTTCTTT.

Relative to its sample, this clone is medium-sized (0.01 to 0.1%). The chain links TRBV27 to TRBJ1-2; weak D call: TRBD1 (5 bases). In germline, CDR1 is MNHEY, CDR2 SMNVEV (reference sequence). The CDR3 covers 13 residues. The germline V and J ends were trimmed by 3 bases and 2 bases, with 7 bases remaining between them. The CDR3 DNA reads as TGTGCCAGCAGTTTTGAGGGGAACTATGGCTACACCTTC. Protein sequence: CASSFEGNYGYTF.